Reported below is one TCR beta chain. Its antigen is still unknown. The CDR3 has 15 residues. Per the germline V gene, CDR1 is KGHSH and CDR2 is LQKENI. The V end was cut by 3 bases, the J end by 0 bases, with 9 bases between. This entry belongs to a study of Ad26.COV2.S vaccination and SARS-CoV-2 variants. Method: immunoSEQ multiplex PCR; TCRdb's copy keeps in-frame clones and lacks some. The repertoire holds approximately 340,000 clones, with 92% as singletons. Broader study findings: Placebo recipients showed lower spike-specific TCR breadth than vaccinees.

This sequence was found in a human donor who had recovered from COVID-19. This material consisted of peripheral blood, taken after recovery from COVID-19. J is TRBJ1-3 and V is TRBV18; D is unclear. CDR3 DNA: TGTGCCAGCTCACCCACCCCATTCTCTGGAAACACCATATATTTT. Residues: CASSPTPFSGNTIYF.